The clone carrying this T cell receptor (beta chain) has a handful of counts. Antigen unknown. Individual cDNA molecules each carried unique molecular identifiers attached by the library. TCRdb analysed the RACE reads with MiXCR anew, one entry per CDR3 protein. This table holds around 150,000 distinct CDR3 sequences, roughly 15% found once. The V gene lost 2 bases and the J gene lost 3 bases, with 10 bases spanning the gap. This CDR3 is built from 14 residues. The germline V gene has CDR1 SEHNR and CDR2 FQNEAQ (reference sequence). As for time point: patch test 1, 2 weeks after DPC sensitization. Treatment given: therapeutic diphenylcyclopropenone sensitization with weekly scalp DPC. Donors were 18 to 70-year-old alopecia patients suitable for DPC. These data are taken from a study of human T cells and chemical hapten exposure. Study results and caveats: DPC sensitization produced no change in TCRs with frequency above 1 in 1000.

The V and J genes are TRBV7-9 and TRBJ2-5; D is undetermined. This specimen consisted of whole blood, obtained in connection with sensitization to the hapten diphenylcyclopropenone (DPC). The TCR originated in a woman aged 25 to 39 with alopecia areata. Some clones in this sample may be carry-over from other donors' samples. The DNA of the CDR3 is TGTGCCAGCAGCTTATCCCGTCGGGAAGAGACCCAGTACTTC. Translation: CASSLSRREETQYF.